Listed below are T cell receptor beta chains from one sample, sequenced in a study of blood T cell repertoires in COVID-19. Assay: immunoSEQ multiplex PCR; the TCRdb copy retains only in-frame clones and omits some. The repertoire includes under 350,000 clones, around 86% of them detected once, and around 4.6% sits in the top ten. The material sequenced was PBMCs or T cells enriched from blood (not recorded which). These TCRs come from a man younger than 45 who had recovered from COVID-19. CDR3s include the opening cysteine and the closing phenylalanine or tryptophan. D genes are given only for firm matches. A clone size is listed for some rows: how often the clone was seen (once, few, many), or a class if it is expanded.

j_gene: TRBJ1-3; v_gene: TRBV6-1; d_gene: NA; abundance: NA; CDR3aa: CASSESRDGNTIYF; CDR3nt: TGTGCCAGCAGTGAAAGTCGGGATGGAAACACCATATATTTT
j_gene: TRBJ2-1; v_gene: TRBV6-5; d_gene: TRBD2; abundance: NA; CDR3aa: CASRGSSGIYNEQFF; CDR3nt: TGTGCCAGCAGAGGATCTAGCGGTATCTACAATGAGCAGTTCTTC
j_gene: TRBJ2-1; v_gene: TRBV3-1/TRBV3-2; d_gene: TRBD1; abundance: NA; CDR3aa: CASSWDRGSYNEQFF; CDR3nt: TGTGCCAGCAGCTGGGACAGGGGTTCCTACAATGAGCAGTTCTTC
j_gene: TRBJ2-3; v_gene: TRBV5-4; d_gene: NA; abundance: NA; CDR3aa: CASTFLGGGIEKDTQYF; CDR3nt: TGTGCCAGCACCTTTTTGGGCGGAGGGATTGAAAAAGATACGCAGTATTTT
j_gene: TRBJ2-7; v_gene: TRBV7-2; d_gene: TRBD1; abundance: NA; CDR3aa: CASSMDRRTYEQYF; CDR3nt: TGTGCCAGCAGCATGGACAGGCGAACCTACGAGCAGTACTTC
j_gene: TRBJ1-5; v_gene: TRBV30; d_gene: NA; abundance: NA; CDR3aa: CAWSGSGPQHF; CDR3nt: TGTGCCTGGAGTGGAAGCGGGCCCCAGCATTTT
j_gene: TRBJ2-1; v_gene: TRBV19; d_gene: TRBD2; abundance: NA; CDR3aa: CATGTSGSNEQFF; CDR3nt: TGTGCCACCGGGACTAGCGGGAGCAATGAGCAGTTCTTC
j_gene: TRBJ1-1; v_gene: TRBV28; d_gene: NA; abundance: NA; CDR3aa: CASIPRQGSNTEAFF; CDR3nt: TGTGCCAGCATCCCGCGGCAGGGTTCGAACACTGAAGCTTTCTTT
j_gene: TRBJ2-3; v_gene: TRBV7-9; d_gene: NA; abundance: NA; CDR3aa: CASSLETETDTQYF; CDR3nt: TGTGCCAGCAGCTTGGAAACAGAGACAGATACGCAGTATTTT
j_gene: TRBJ2-5; v_gene: TRBV5-1; d_gene: TRBD1; abundance: NA; CDR3aa: CASSFQDREETQYF; CDR3nt: TGCGCCAGCAGCTTTCAGGACAGGGAAGAGACCCAGTACTTC
j_gene: TRBJ1-1; v_gene: TRBV18; d_gene: TRBD1; abundance: NA; CDR3aa: CASSPYAGTENTEAFF; CDR3nt: TGTGCCAGCTCACCTTATGCCGGGACAGAGAACACTGAAGCTTTCTTT
j_gene: TRBJ1-2; v_gene: TRBV7-2; d_gene: TRBD1; abundance: few; CDR3aa: CARVSHGQAYYGYTF; CDR3nt: TGTGCCCGTGTAAGCCATGGACAGGCATACTATGGCTACACCTTC
j_gene: TRBJ2-1; v_gene: TRBV18; d_gene: TRBD2; abundance: NA; CDR3aa: CASSPVDGGNEQFF; CDR3nt: TGTGCCAGCTCACCAGTTGACGGGGGGAATGAGCAGTTCTTC
j_gene: TRBJ1-5; v_gene: TRBV28; d_gene: TRBD1; abundance: NA; CDR3aa: CASSMKTGTGKRLQPQHF; CDR3nt: TGTGCCAGCAGCATGAAGACCGGGACAGGGAAGCGATTGCAGCCCCAGCATTTT
j_gene: TRBJ2-3; v_gene: TRBV30; d_gene: TRBD2; abundance: NA; CDR3aa: CAWSSGLAGSTDTQYF; CDR3nt: TGTGCCTGGAGTTCCGGACTAGCGGGTAGCACAGATACGCAGTATTTT
j_gene: TRBJ1-2; v_gene: TRBV4-1; d_gene: NA; abundance: NA; CDR3aa: CASSPGDPHYGYTF; CDR3nt: TGCGCCAGCAGCCCAGGGGACCCTCACTATGGCTACACCTTC
j_gene: TRBJ1-4; v_gene: TRBV10-1; d_gene: NA; abundance: NA; CDR3aa: CASSEFDRFATNEKLFF; CDR3nt: TGCGCCAGCAGTGAGTTTGACAGATTCGCAACTAATGAAAAACTGTTTTTT
j_gene: TRBJ2-7; v_gene: TRBV19; d_gene: NA; abundance: NA; CDR3aa: CASSRSGAGDHEQYF; CDR3nt: TGTGCCAGTAGTCGCTCTGGGGCAGGGGACCACGAGCAGTACTTC
j_gene: TRBJ2-7; v_gene: TRBV7-9; d_gene: NA; abundance: NA; CDR3aa: CASSYDRSSYEQYF; CDR3nt: TGTGCCAGCAGCTATGATAGGAGCTCCTACGAGCAGTACTTC
j_gene: TRBJ2-7; v_gene: TRBV5-5; d_gene: TRBD1; abundance: NA; CDR3aa: CASSLPGQPGEQYF; CDR3nt: TGTGCCAGCAGCCTCCCGGGACAGCCGGGCGAGCAGTACTTC
j_gene: TRBJ1-2; v_gene: TRBV15; d_gene: NA; abundance: once; CDR3aa: CATSRERTVYGYTF; CDR3nt: TGTGCCACCAGCAGAGAAAGGACAGTGTATGGCTACACCTTC
j_gene: TRBJ2-2; v_gene: TRBV2; d_gene: NA; abundance: NA; CDR3aa: CASGIGQGGTGELFF; CDR3nt: TGTGCCAGCGGAATCGGGCAGGGGGGCACCGGGGAGCTGTTTTTT
j_gene: TRBJ1-5; v_gene: TRBV24-1; d_gene: NA; abundance: NA; CDR3aa: CATSETGQAWDQPQHF; CDR3nt: TGTGCCACCAGTGAAACGGGACAAGCCTGGGATCAGCCCCAGCATTTT
j_gene: TRBJ2-7; v_gene: TRBV10-2; d_gene: TRBD2; abundance: NA; CDR3aa: CASSEGLAGNGYEQYF; CDR3nt: TGCGCCAGCAGCGAAGGACTAGCGGGAAACGGGTACGAGCAGTACTTC
j_gene: TRBJ2-2; v_gene: TRBV27; d_gene: TRBD1; abundance: NA; CDR3aa: CASRIDRGQSGELFF; CDR3nt: TGTGCCAGCAGAATCGACAGGGGGCAGTCCGGGGAGCTGTTTTTT
j_gene: TRBJ1-2; v_gene: TRBV27; d_gene: TRBD1; abundance: NA; CDR3aa: CASSRQGPGYGYTF; CDR3nt: TGTGCCAGCAGTAGACAGGGACCGGGGTATGGCTACACCTTC
j_gene: TRBJ2-7; v_gene: TRBV11-2; d_gene: TRBD2; abundance: NA; CDR3aa: CASRPIGGDRSYEQYF; CDR3nt: TGTGCCAGCAGGCCAATCGGGGGGGATAGGTCCTACGAGCAGTACTTC
j_gene: TRBJ2-3; v_gene: TRBV23-1; d_gene: TRBD2; abundance: NA; CDR3aa: CASSQFDCGRVVTDTQYF; CDR3nt: TGCGCCAGCAGTCAATTCGATTGCGGGAGGGTAGTAACAGATACGCAGTATTTT
j_gene: TRBJ2-7; v_gene: TRBV11-2; d_gene: NA; abundance: NA; CDR3aa: CASSRTGTNEQYF; CDR3nt: TGTGCCAGCAGCCGAACCGGGACAAACGAGCAGTACTTC
j_gene: TRBJ1-1; v_gene: TRBV14; d_gene: NA; abundance: NA; CDR3aa: CASSQRPLGGSGTEAFF; CDR3nt: TGTGCCAGCAGCCAACGCCCACTTGGGGGCAGCGGCACTGAAGCTTTCTTT
j_gene: TRBJ1-6; v_gene: TRBV27; d_gene: NA; abundance: NA; CDR3aa: CASSTWRDSPLHF; CDR3nt: TGTGCCAGCAGTACATGGAGAGATTCACCCCTCCACTTT
j_gene: TRBJ2-1; v_gene: TRBV5-1; d_gene: TRBD1; abundance: NA; CDR3aa: CASSLAEDRAHNEQFF; CDR3nt: TGCGCCAGCAGCTTGGCCGAGGACAGGGCCCACAATGAGCAGTTCTTC
j_gene: TRBJ2-3; v_gene: TRBV2; d_gene: TRBD2; abundance: once; CDR3aa: CASSEARGLAGGHKGQYF; CDR3nt: TGTGCCAGCAGTGAAGCACGAGGACTAGCGGGAGGGCACAAAGGGCAGTATTTT
j_gene: TRBJ2-2; v_gene: TRBV5-1; d_gene: TRBD2; abundance: NA; CDR3aa: CASSAGTSIGELFF; CDR3nt: TGCGCCAGCAGCGCCGGGACTAGCATCGGGGAGCTGTTTTTT
j_gene: TRBJ1-3; v_gene: TRBV28; d_gene: NA; abundance: NA; CDR3aa: CASSLLVPSSGNTIYF; CDR3nt: TGTGCCAGCAGTTTATTAGTACCGAGCTCTGGAAACACCATATATTTT
j_gene: TRBJ1-5; v_gene: TRBV28; d_gene: NA; abundance: NA; CDR3aa: CASRPATGNQPQHF; CDR3nt: TGTGCCAGCAGACCCGCCACAGGCAATCAGCCCCAGCATTTT
j_gene: TRBJ2-5; v_gene: TRBV30; d_gene: NA; abundance: NA; CDR3aa: CAWSLRSGTQYF; CDR3nt: TGTGCCTGGAGTCTCCGGTCCGGGACCCAGTACTTC
j_gene: TRBJ2-2; v_gene: TRBV7-9; d_gene: TRBD1; abundance: NA; CDR3aa: CASSSPGQGRPGELFF; CDR3nt: TGTGCCAGCAGCTCACCGGGACAGGGAAGACCCGGGGAGCTGTTTTTT
j_gene: TRBJ1-2; v_gene: TRBV7-2; d_gene: NA; abundance: few; CDR3aa: CASSTIPGTGINGYTF; CDR3nt: TGTGCCAGCAGCACTATCCCCGGAACAGGGATAAATGGCTACACCTTC
j_gene: TRBJ2-7; v_gene: TRBV5-1; d_gene: NA; abundance: NA; CDR3aa: CASSLVSGEGYEQYF; CDR3nt: TGCGCCAGCAGCTTGGTCTCGGGAGAGGGCTACGAGCAGTACTTC
j_gene: TRBJ2-7; v_gene: TRBV12-3/TRBV12-4; d_gene: NA; abundance: NA; CDR3aa: CASSSGQRYEQYF; CDR3nt: TGTGCCAGCAGTTCAGGACAGCGGTACGAGCAGTACTTC
j_gene: TRBJ2-2; v_gene: TRBV5-1; d_gene: NA; abundance: NA; CDR3aa: CASSLVAGNTGELFF; CDR3nt: TGCGCCAGCAGCTTGGTCGCAGGGAACACCGGGGAGCTGTTTTTT
j_gene: TRBJ2-5; v_gene: TRBV6-5; d_gene: NA; abundance: NA; CDR3aa: CASRGGIETQYF; CDR3nt: TGTGCCAGCAGAGGCGGGATTGAGACCCAGTACTTC
j_gene: TRBJ2-1; v_gene: TRBV11-2; d_gene: NA; abundance: NA; CDR3aa: CASSLERGLYNEQFF; CDR3nt: TGTGCCAGCAGCTTAGAGCGGGGGCTATACAATGAGCAGTTCTTC
j_gene: TRBJ1-1; v_gene: TRBV6-1; d_gene: NA; abundance: NA; CDR3aa: CASSERITGWGTEAFF; CDR3nt: TGTGCCAGCAGTGAGAGGATTACAGGGTGGGGCACTGAAGCTTTCTTT
j_gene: TRBJ2-5; v_gene: TRBV6-6; d_gene: NA; abundance: NA; CDR3aa: CASRPPRGNQETQYF; CDR3nt: TGTGCCAGCAGACCCCCTCGGGGTAACCAAGAGACCCAGTACTTC
j_gene: TRBJ2-7; v_gene: TRBV5-1; d_gene: NA; abundance: NA; CDR3aa: CASSGGVSGLSYEQYF; CDR3nt: TGCGCCAGCAGCGGTGGGGTAAGCGGGTTATCCTACGAGCAGTACTTC
j_gene: TRBJ2-7; v_gene: TRBV27; d_gene: TRBD2; abundance: NA; CDR3aa: CASSPTSGRTYEQYF; CDR3nt: TGTGCCAGCAGTCCTACTAGCGGGAGAACCTACGAGCAGTACTTC
j_gene: TRBJ2-7; v_gene: TRBV5-6; d_gene: TRBD1; abundance: NA; CDR3aa: CASSLVGQVWKYEQYF; CDR3nt: TGTGCCAGCAGCTTGGTCGGACAGGTTTGGAAATACGAGCAGTACTTC
j_gene: TRBJ2-1; v_gene: TRBV3-1/TRBV3-2; d_gene: TRBD1; abundance: NA; CDR3aa: CASRQDRGTYNEQFF; CDR3nt: TGTGCCAGCAGGCAGGACAGGGGAACCTACAATGAGCAGTTCTTC
j_gene: TRBJ1-1; v_gene: TRBV7-9; d_gene: TRBD1; abundance: NA; CDR3aa: CASRHQGGTEAFF; CDR3nt: TGTGCCAGCAGGCACCAGGGGGGCACTGAAGCTTTCTTT